The clone carrying this T cell receptor beta chain occurred a few times. Trimming shortened V by 5 bases and J by 3 bases, and 17 bases separated the two germline ends. This CDR3 contains 16 residues. CDR1 and CDR2 (germline): SGHVS, FQNEAQ. These data come from a study of blood T cell repertoires in COVID-19. As for the study in general: Acute and convalescent COVID-19 samples came from the United States, Italy and Spain.

The Seattle patients joined while their infection was active and were tracked longitudinally afterward. Original methodology: Estimates of nucleated cell counts were drawn from the amplification of reference gene primers. The protocol was immunoSEQ multiplex PCR, while the TCRdb copy is restricted to in-frame clones and leaves out a portion. The DNA was the basis for D and trimming; V, J and clone size are from that table. The repertoire holds 150,000 to 200,000 clones, with 80% to 85% as singletons. Material: peripheral blood. The receptor was derived from a woman at least 80 years old with COVID-19, enrolled during active disease. The chain employs TRBV7-8 and TRBJ1-5; possible D gene TRBD1, 6 bases. The CDR3 DNA follows: TGTGCCAGCAGCCCCTTAGTAGGACAGTTCAATCAGCCCCAGCATTTT. Residues: CASSPLVGQFNQPQHF.